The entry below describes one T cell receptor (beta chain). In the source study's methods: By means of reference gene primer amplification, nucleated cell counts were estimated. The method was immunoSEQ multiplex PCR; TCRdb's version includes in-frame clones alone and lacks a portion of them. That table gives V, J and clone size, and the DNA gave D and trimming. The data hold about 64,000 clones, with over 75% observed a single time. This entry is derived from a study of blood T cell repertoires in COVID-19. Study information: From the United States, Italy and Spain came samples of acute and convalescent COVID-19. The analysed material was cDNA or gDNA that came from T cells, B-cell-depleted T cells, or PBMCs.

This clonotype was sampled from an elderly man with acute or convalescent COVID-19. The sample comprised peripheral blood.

The CDR3 DNA reads as TGTGCCAGCAGTGAAAACAGGGGGGATCACTATGGCTACACCTTC. Residues: CASSENRGDHYGYTF. The V and J genes are TRBV6-1 and TRBJ1-2; 8 bases map to TRBD1. There are 15 residues in the CDR3. Germline V CDR1 and CDR2: MNHNS, SASEGT. V shed 2 bases, J shed 3 bases, and the junction held 5 bases outside the gene matches.